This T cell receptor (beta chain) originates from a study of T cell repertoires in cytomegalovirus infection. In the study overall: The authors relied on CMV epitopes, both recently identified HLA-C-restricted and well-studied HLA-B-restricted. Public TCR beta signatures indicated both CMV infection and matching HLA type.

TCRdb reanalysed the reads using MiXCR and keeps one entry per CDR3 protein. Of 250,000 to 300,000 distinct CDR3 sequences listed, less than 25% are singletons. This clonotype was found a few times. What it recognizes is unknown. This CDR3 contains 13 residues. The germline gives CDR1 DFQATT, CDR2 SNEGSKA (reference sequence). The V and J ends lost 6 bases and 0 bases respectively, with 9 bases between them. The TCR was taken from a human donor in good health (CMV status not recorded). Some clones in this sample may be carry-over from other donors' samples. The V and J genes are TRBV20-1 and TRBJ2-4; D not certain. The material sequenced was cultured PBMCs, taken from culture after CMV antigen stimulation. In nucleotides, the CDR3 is TGCAGTGCCGGAGCGATAGCCAAAAACATTCAGTACTTC. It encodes CSAGAIAKNIQYF.